Sequencing of this T cell receptor (beta chain) was carried out in a study of blood T cell repertoires in COVID-19. On the study more broadly: The analysed material was cDNA or gDNA that came from T cells, B-cell-depleted T cells, or PBMCs.

Per the original data handling: How many nucleated cells were present was estimated from reference gene primer amplification. Only in-frame clones appear in the TCRdb table, and some are missing; sequencing was by immunoSEQ multiplex PCR. That table is the source of V, J and clone size, and D and trimming were worked out from the DNA. This sample has 60,000 to 80,000 clones; roughly 80% occur once, and the top ten carry about 4%. The CDR3 runs 15 residues. Germline assignment: CDR1 MDHEN and CDR2 SYDVKM. V lost 7 bases and J lost 2, with 17 bases in between. Participant ages covered roughly 18 to 90 years across 24 US areas. Donors were grouped by their self-reported clinical history.

Sequencing was done on a sample of PBMCs or T cells enriched from blood (not recorded which). The sequence was collected from a woman between 40 and 50 years old with acute COVID-19. This chain links TRBV28 with TRBJ1-1; D remains unclear. As DNA, the CDR3 is TGTGCCAGCAAGTGGGGAGACGTGACCAACACTGAAGCTTTCTTT. It codes for CASKWGDVTNTEAFF.